A selection of T cell receptor beta chains follows, all from one sample in a study of molecular identifiers for immune sequencing clone quantification. TCRdb independently ran MiXCR on the PCR reads; one entry per CDR3 protein. The repertoire holds approximately 670,000 distinct CDR3 sequences, with 20% as singletons. The sample was naive CD8+ T cells from blood, with Jurkat cell RNA spiked in. All receptors come from a human donor in good health. Some libraries in this study had Jurkat cell RNA spiked in. Each CDR3 is given with its conserved first and last residue. A D gene is named only where the DNA matches it firmly. Not every row has a clone size; where given, it reads once, few, many or a size class.

D gene	V gene	clone size	J gene	CDR3 protein	CDR3 DNA
NA	TRBV7-2	many	TRBJ2-7	CASSAYPPGQISYEQYF	TGTGCCAGCAGCGCGTACCCCCCGGGACAAATCTCCTACGAGCAGTACTTC
TRBD2	TRBV6-1	NA	TRBJ2-2	CASSENVLAGGWDTGELFF	TGTGCCAGCAGTGAAAATGTGCTAGCGGGGGGATGGGACACCGGGGAGCTGTTTTTT
NA	TRBV5-4	many	TRBJ1-1	CASSGGELVPVVTEAFF	TGTGCCAGCAGCGGGGGCGAGCTGGTACCCGTTGTAACTGAAGCTTTCTTT
TRBD1	TRBV7-9	many	TRBJ2-2	CASSQDRSPGELFF	TGTGCCAGCAGCCAGGACAGGTCTCCCGGGGAGCTGTTTTTT
TRBD1	TRBV7-9	many	TRBJ2-5	CASSKLDRGRPRETQYF	TGTGCCAGCAGCAAATTGGACAGGGGGCGCCCCAGGGAGACCCAGTACTTC
TRBD2	TRBV2	NA	TRBJ2-2	CASCGGGTGELFF	TGTGCCAGTTGCGGGGGTGGCACCGGGGAGCTGTTTTTT
NA	TRBV4-1	many	TRBJ1-1	CASKKTGEAFF	TGCGCCAGCAAGAAGACAGGTGAAGCTTTCTTT
NA	TRBV5-4	many	TRBJ1-1	CASSSETTALNTEAFF	TGTGCCAGCAGCTCGGAAACGACAGCTTTGAACACTGAAGCTTTCTTT
TRBD1	TRBV7-2	many	TRBJ1-6	CASSPNRGLSYNSPLHF	TGTGCCAGCAGCCCGAACAGGGGGCTCTCCTATAATTCACCCCTCCACTTT
NA	TRBV7-6	many	TRBJ1-4	CASKSGASTEKLFF	TGTGCCAGCAAGTCAGGGGCGTCGACTGAAAAACTGTTTTTT
TRBD2	TRBV19	few	TRBJ2-3	CASHAGGLNTQYF	TGTGCCAGCCACGCGGGGGGCCTCAATACGCAGTATTTT
NA	TRBV4-1	many	TRBJ1-1	CASSQVTTGNTEAFF	TGCGCCAGCAGCCAAGTAACGACAGGGAACACTGAAGCTTTCTTT
NA	TRBV19	few	TRBJ1-4	CASSMRQLNEKLFF	TGTGCCAGTAGTATGCGGCAGTTGAATGAAAAACTGTTTTTT
TRBD1	TRBV27	NA	TRBJ2-7	CASSSTVGQGLYEQYF	TGTGCCAGCAGTTCAACCGTTGGACAGGGACTCTACGAGCAGTACTTC
TRBD2	TRBV4-1	many	TRBJ2-4	CASSFEPGGHAKNIQYF	TGCGCCAGCAGCTTTGAACCGGGAGGGCACGCCAAAAACATTCAGTACTTC
TRBD1	TRBV27	NA	TRBJ2-6	CASSSPGQGSSGANVLTF	TGTGCCAGCAGTTCACCGGGACAGGGGAGCTCTGGGGCCAACGTCCTGACTTTC
NA	TRBV5-6	NA	TRBJ2-3	CASSPKAGLYTDTQYF	TGTGCCAGCAGCCCGAAGGCGGGACTTTACACAGATACGCAGTATTTT
NA	TRBV30	NA	TRBJ2-7	CAWSIGNTYEQHF	TGTGCCTGGAGTATTGGGAACACCTACGAGCAGCACTTC
TRBD1	TRBV4-1	many	TRBJ1-1	CASSPTGTGARENTEAFF	TGCGCCAGCAGCCCTACCGGGACAGGGGCACGAGAGAATACTGAAGCTTTCTTT
NA	TRBV9	many	TRBJ2-5	CASSVDSVKTQYF	TGTGCCAGCAGCGTAGATTCCGTGAAGACCCAGTACTTC
NA	TRBV27	few	TRBJ2-1	CASSLGPSLYNEQFF	TGTGCCAGCAGTTTAGGTCCTAGCTTATACAATGAGCAGTTCTTC
TRBD2	TRBV4-3	many	TRBJ2-7	CASSPRTSELYEQYF	TGCGCCAGCAGCCCTCGGACTAGCGAGCTTTACGAGCAGTACTTC
TRBD2	TRBV9	few	TRBJ2-3	CASSVDSAGGTDTQYF	TGTGCCAGCAGCGTAGATTCAGCGGGAGGCACAGATACGCAGTATTTT
NA	TRBV14	many	TRBJ2-7	CASRQSSAYEQYF	TGTGCCAGTCGACAGTCGTCAGCCTACGAGCAGTACTTC
NA	TRBV2	many	TRBJ2-2	CASLGQSNTGELFF	TGTGCCAGTCTCGGACAGAGTAACACCGGGGAGCTGTTTTTT
NA	TRBV6-5	many	TRBJ2-7	CASSYSGAGSSYEQYF	TGTGCCAGCAGTTACTCTGGGGCGGGAAGCTCCTACGAGCAGTACTTC
NA	TRBV7-9	many	TRBJ1-1	CASNMGGLSTEAFF	TGTGCCAGTAACATGGGGGGACTGAGCACTGAAGCTTTCTTT
NA	TRBV21-1	few	TRBJ1-5	CASSRSGGRNQPQHF	TGTGCCAGCAGCCGAAGCGGGGGCCGGAATCAGCCCCAGCATTTT
NA	TRBV4-3	NA	TRBJ2-7	CASSQDLRGPPYEQYF	TGCGCCAGCAGCCAAGATTTGCGGGGGCCTCCCTACGAGCAGTACTTC
NA	TRBV6-1	NA	TRBJ1-2	CASSVELWRPSFYGYTF	TGTGCCAGCAGTGTCGAATTATGGCGACCGAGCTTCTATGGCTACACCTTC
NA	TRBV7-7	NA	TRBJ2-5	CASSLEFAGVGETQYF	TGTGCTAGCAGCTTAGAATTTGCTGGGGTAGGGGAGACCCAGTACTTC
TRBD1	TRBV6-2/TRBV6-3	NA	TRBJ2-7	CASSKRPRQGSYEQYF	TGTGCCAGCAGTAAACGCCCGAGACAGGGTTCCTACGAGCAGTACTTC
TRBD1	TRBV7-8	many	TRBJ1-3	CASSYRQGANSGNTIYF	TGTGCCAGCAGCTATAGACAGGGGGCAAACTCTGGAAACACCATATATTTT
TRBD2	TRBV30	NA	TRBJ2-2	CAWNGPGTSLEELFF	TGTGCCTGGAACGGCCCCGGGACTAGCTTAGAGGAGCTGTTTTTT
NA	TRBV9	few	TRBJ1-1	CARSVEGDVDAMNTEAFF	TGTGCCCGCAGCGTAGAGGGGGATGTTGACGCCATGAACACTGAAGCTTTCTTT
TRBD1	TRBV7-9	NA	TRBJ1-1	CASSLARGDTEAFF	TGTGCCAGCAGCTTAGCCAGGGGGGACACTGAAGCTTTCTTT
TRBD1	TRBV7-9	many	TRBJ2-7	CASSLDRDRRTYEQYF	TGTGCCAGCAGCTTAGACCGGGACAGGAGAACCTACGAGCAGTACTTC
NA	TRBV6-2/TRBV6-3	many	TRBJ1-1	CASSYSRQGMNTEAFF	TGTGCCAGCAGTTACTCGCGGCAGGGGATGAACACTGAAGCTTTCTTT
TRBD2	TRBV5-5	few	TRBJ2-7	CASSLKGSGSFGEQYF	TGTGCCAGCAGCTTGAAGGGTAGCGGGAGTTTCGGCGAGCAGTACTTC
TRBD1	TRBV28	many	TRBJ1-1	CASRSHVQGAVAFF	TGTGCCAGCAGATCCCACGTACAGGGGGCCGTGGCTTTCTTT
NA	TRBV9	NA	TRBJ2-5	CASSPIGETQYF	TGTGCCAGCAGCCCCATAGGGGAGACCCAGTACTTC
NA	TRBV27	many	TRBJ2-2	CASSPSLETANTGELFF	TGTGCCAGCAGTCCTTCTCTAGAGACAGCGAACACCGGGGAGCTGTTTTTT
TRBD2	TRBV2	few	TRBJ2-5	CASSVPSGGALQETQYF	TGTGCCAGCAGTGTGCCTAGCGGGGGGGCACTCCAAGAGACCCAGTACTTC
NA	TRBV15	many	TRBJ2-1	CATSNLADGYNEQFF	TGTGCCACCAGCAACCTCGCGGACGGGTACAATGAGCAGTTCTTC
NA	TRBV19	NA	TRBJ2-1	CATQTSRYYNEQFF	TGTGCCACCCAAACTAGCAGATACTACAATGAGCAGTTCTTC
NA	TRBV9	many	TRBJ2-3	CASSGSLWADTQYF	TGTGCCAGCAGCGGAAGCCTGTGGGCAGATACGCAGTATTTT
TRBD2	TRBV7-9	once	TRBJ2-7	CASGHGTSGSYEQYF	TGTGCCAGCGGACATGGGACTAGCGGGAGCTACGAGCAGTACTTC
NA	TRBV7-9	NA	TRBJ2-5	CASSPPWASQETQYF	TGTGCCAGCAGCCCCCCGTGGGCCAGCCAAGAGACCCAGTACTTC
TRBD2	TRBV6-2/TRBV6-3	many	TRBJ2-3	CASSYEAGGYTDTQYF	TGTGCCAGCAGTTACGAGGCGGGAGGGTACACAGATACGCAGTATTTT
TRBD1	TRBV4-3	NA	TRBJ2-7	CASSQDRGQGRSYEQYF	TGCGCCAGCAGCCAAGATAGGGGACAGGGTCGCTCCTACGAGCAGTACTTC
TRBD1	TRBV12-3/TRBV12-4	few	TRBJ2-1	CASSYWDRAYNEQFF	TGTGCCAGCAGTTATTGGGACAGGGCTTACAATGAGCAGTTCTTC
NA	TRBV28	many	TRBJ1-1	CASSLSLASGWTEAFF	TGTGCCAGCAGTTTAAGTTTGGCCAGCGGGTGGACTGAAGCTTTCTTT
NA	TRBV27	few	TRBJ2-1	CASTRGAKNYNEQFF	TGTGCCAGCACCCGAGGGGCTAAAAACTACAATGAGCAGTTCTTC
NA	TRBV7-2	many	TRBJ1-1	CASSHSPGYLDTEAFF	TGTGCCAGCAGCCATTCCCCTGGATACTTGGACACTGAAGCTTTCTTT
TRBD1	TRBV13	NA	TRBJ2-7	CASSSRDRDHEQYF	TGTGCCAGCAGCTCCCGGGACAGGGACCACGAGCAGTACTTC
TRBD1	TRBV27	once	TRBJ2-7	CASSLSGQGASEQCF	TGTGCCAGCAGTTTATCGGGACAGGGGGCGTCCGAGCAGTGCTTC
NA	TRBV28	many	TRBJ2-5	CASSPRGAQETQYF	TGTGCCAGCAGTCCCCGGGGCGCACAAGAGACCCAGTACTTC